This T cell receptor (beta chain) was found in a study of T cell repertoires in cytomegalovirus infection. At the level of the study: A matching HLA type, together with CMV infection, was signaled by public TCR beta signatures.

TCRdb analysed the reads with MiXCR anew, one entry per CDR3 protein. The sample shows 150,000 or so distinct CDR3 sequences, roughly a quarter of them seen only once. V shed 5 bases and J shed 5 bases, with 15 bases lying between them. Germline V gives CDR1 SEHNR, CDR2 FQNEAQ (reference sequence). There are 14 residues in the CDR3. The chain carries TRBV7-9 and TRBJ1-1; no firm D call. What was sequenced was PBMCs. The receptor was isolated from a human donor in good health (CMV status not recorded). Some clones in this sample may be carry-over from other donors' samples. The CDR3 sequence is CASSPLDGRTEAFF. DNA of the CDR3: TGTGCCAGCAGCCCATTGGACGGAAGGACTGAAGCTTTCTTT.